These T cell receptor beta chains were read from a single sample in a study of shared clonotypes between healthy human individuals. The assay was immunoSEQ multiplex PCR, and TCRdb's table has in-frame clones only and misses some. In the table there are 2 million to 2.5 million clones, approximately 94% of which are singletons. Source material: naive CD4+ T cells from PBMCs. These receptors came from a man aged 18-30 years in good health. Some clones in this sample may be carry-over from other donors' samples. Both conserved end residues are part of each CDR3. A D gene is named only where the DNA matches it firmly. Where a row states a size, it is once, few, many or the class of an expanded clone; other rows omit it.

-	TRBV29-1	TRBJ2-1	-	TGCAGCGTTGGCCGTCGGGAGAGTACCTACAATGAGCAGTTCTTC	CSVGRRESTYNEQFF
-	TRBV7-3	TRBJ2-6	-	TGTGCCAGCAGCCCACAGCCCTCTGGGGCCAACGTCCTGACTTTC	CASSPQPSGANVLTF
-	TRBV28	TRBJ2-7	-	TGTGCCAGCCAACAGTATTCCGAGCAGTACTTC	CASQQYSEQYF
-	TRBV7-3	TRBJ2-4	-	TGTGCCAGCAGCTTAAGGGGGGCCAAAAACATTCAGTACTTC	CASSLRGAKNIQYF
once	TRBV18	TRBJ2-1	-	TGTGCCAGCTCACCACAAGGGGCTGGGTCCTACAATGAGCAGTTCTTC	CASSPQGAGSYNEQFF
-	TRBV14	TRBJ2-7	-	TGTGCCAGCAGCCAACTAAACGAGCAGTACTTC	CASSQLNEQYF
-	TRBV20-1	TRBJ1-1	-	TGCAGTGCTAGAGATGTCATAAGAGCTTTCTTT	CSARDVIRAFF
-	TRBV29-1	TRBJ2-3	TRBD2	TGCAGCGTCGGGACGGGACTAGCAGACCACACAGATACGCAGTATTTT	CSVGTGLADHTDTQYF
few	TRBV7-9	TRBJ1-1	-	TGTGCCAGCAGCTATGACGCAGTAAACACTGAAGCTTTCTTT	CASSYDAVNTEAFF
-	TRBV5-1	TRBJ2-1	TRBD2	TGCGCCAGCAGCTTGGTCCTAGCGGGAGCGAACAATGAGCAGTTCTTC	CASSLVLAGANNEQFF
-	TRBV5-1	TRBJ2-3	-	TGCGCCAGCAGCTTGGAAGGGAGGGGGGCAGATACGCAGTATTTT	CASSLEGRGADTQYF
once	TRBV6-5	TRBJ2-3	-	TGTGCCAGCAGTCAGGGACTCCCAAACACAGATACGCAGTATTTT	CASSQGLPNTDTQYF
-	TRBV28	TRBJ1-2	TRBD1	TGTGCCAGCAGACCGGGACAGGGGCTAGGCTATGGCTACACCTTC	CASRPGQGLGYGYTF
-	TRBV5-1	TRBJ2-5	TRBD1	TGCGCCAGCAGCTTTATGGGTTCGGGACAGGGGAAGCAAGAGACCCAGTACTTC	CASSFMGSGQGKQETQYF
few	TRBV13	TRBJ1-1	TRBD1	TGTGCCAGCAGCTTAGACAGGGGGCTGACTGAAGCTTTCTTT	CASSLDRGLTEAFF
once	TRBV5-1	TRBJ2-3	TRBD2	TGCGCCAGCAGCTTGGCCAGCGGGAGGTATACGCAGTATTTT	CASSLASGRYTQYF
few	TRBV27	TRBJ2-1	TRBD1	TGTGCCAGCAGTTTGGGGGACAGCATGGGGCATGAGCAGTTCTTC	CASSLGDSMGHEQFF
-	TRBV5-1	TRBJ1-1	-	TGCGCCACCCCGGTCCTACAGCTGAACACTGAAGCTTTCTTT	CATPVLQLNTEAFF
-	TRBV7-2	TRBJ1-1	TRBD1	TGTGCCAGCAGCACCAGACAGGGGCTCGTAAGCACTGAAGCTTTCTTT	CASSTRQGLVSTEAFF
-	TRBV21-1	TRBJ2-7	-	TGTGCCAGTGACGGTGGACAGACCACCTACGAGCAGTACTTC	CASDGGQTTYEQYF
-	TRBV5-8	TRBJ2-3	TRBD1	TGTGCCAGCAGCTTGGCCCTTGGGACAGGGGGCACAGATACGCAGTATTTT	CASSLALGTGGTDTQYF
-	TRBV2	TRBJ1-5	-	TGTGCCAGCACCTCAGACAGGAGTAGCAATCAGCCCCAGCATTTT	CASTSDRSSNQPQHF
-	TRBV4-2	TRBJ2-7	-	TGTGCCAGCAGCCAATGGGGTGGGAGCGGCCAAAACTACGAGCAGTACTTC	CASSQWGGSGQNYEQYF
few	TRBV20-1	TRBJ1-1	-	TGCAGTGCTAGAGACAGGGTTGAAGCTTTCTTT	CSARDRVEAFF
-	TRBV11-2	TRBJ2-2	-	TGTGCCAGCACCCATCCCCTCCGCGGGACACCGACCGGGGAGCTGTTTTTT	CASTHPLRGTPTGELFF